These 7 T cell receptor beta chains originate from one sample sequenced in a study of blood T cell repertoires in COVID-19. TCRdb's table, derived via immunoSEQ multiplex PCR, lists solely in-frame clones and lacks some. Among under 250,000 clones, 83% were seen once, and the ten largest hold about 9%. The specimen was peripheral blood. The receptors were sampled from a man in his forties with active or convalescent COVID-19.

The CDR3 DNA is TGTGCCAGTAGTATAGCCCACCTAGGGGGGGCGGCCTACGAGCAGTACTTC. The encoded protein is CASSIAHLGGAAYEQYF. The V call is TRBV19, the J call TRBJ2-7, with D tentatively TRBD2 (7 bases). Trimming removed 1 base from V and 2 bases from J, with 18 bases in between. Germline CDR1 reads LNHDA; CDR2 reads SQIVND (reference sequence). The CDR3 has 17 residues. Together with reference TRBV19 and TRBJ2-7, the CDR3 gives the full variable domain: DGGITQSPKYLFRKEGQNVTLSCEQNLNHDAMYWYRQDPGQGLRLIYYSQIVNDFQKGDIAEGYSVSREKKESFPLTVTSAQKNPTAFYLCASSIAHLGGAAYEQYFGPGTRLTVT.

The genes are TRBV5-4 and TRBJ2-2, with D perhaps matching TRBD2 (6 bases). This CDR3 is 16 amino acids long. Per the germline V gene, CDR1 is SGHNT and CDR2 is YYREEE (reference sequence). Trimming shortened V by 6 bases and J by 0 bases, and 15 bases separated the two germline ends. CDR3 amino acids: CASTRGSGANTGELFF. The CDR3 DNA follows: TGTGCCAGCACCCGGGGGTCAGGAGCGAACACCGGGGAGCTGTTTTTT.

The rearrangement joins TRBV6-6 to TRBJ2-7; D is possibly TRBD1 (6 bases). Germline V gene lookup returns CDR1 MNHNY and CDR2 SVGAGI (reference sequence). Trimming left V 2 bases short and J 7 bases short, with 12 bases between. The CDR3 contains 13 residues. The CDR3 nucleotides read TGTGCCAGCAGTTACGGGACATCTTATGAGCAGTACTTC. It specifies CASSYGTSYEQYF.

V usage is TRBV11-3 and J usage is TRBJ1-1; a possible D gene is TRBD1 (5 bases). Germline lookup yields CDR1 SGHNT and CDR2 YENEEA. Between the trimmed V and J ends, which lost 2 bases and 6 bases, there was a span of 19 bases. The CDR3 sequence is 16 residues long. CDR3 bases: TGTGCCAGCAGCTTAATTGTAGGGGCAGCCGAATCTGAAGCTTTCTTT. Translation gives CASSLIVGAAESEAFF.

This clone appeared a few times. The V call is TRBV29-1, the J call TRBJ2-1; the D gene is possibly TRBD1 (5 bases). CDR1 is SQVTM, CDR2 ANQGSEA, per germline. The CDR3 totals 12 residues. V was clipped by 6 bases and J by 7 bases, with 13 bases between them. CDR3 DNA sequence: TGCAGCGTGAATCTCCAGGGTAATGAGCAGTTCTTC. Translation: CSVNLQGNEQFF.

CDR3 sequence reads: CASARGFLAGGKETQYF. Written as DNA, the CDR3 is TGTGCCAGCGCCCGAGGGTTCCTAGCGGGGGGCAAAGAGACCCAGTACTTC. The V call is TRBV2, the J call TRBJ2-5; TRBD2 agrees at 11 bases. CDR1 is SNHLY, CDR2 FYNNEI, per germline. There are 17 residues in the CDR3. V lost 8 bases to trimming and J lost 3 bases; unmatched junction nucleotides: 14.

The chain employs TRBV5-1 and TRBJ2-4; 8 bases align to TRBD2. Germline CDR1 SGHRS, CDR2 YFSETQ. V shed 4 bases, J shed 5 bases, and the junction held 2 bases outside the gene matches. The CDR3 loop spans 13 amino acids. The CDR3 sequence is CASSSGGQNIQYF. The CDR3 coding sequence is TGCGCCAGCAGCAGCGGGGGACAAAACATTCAGTACTTC.